This T cell receptor beta chain was recorded in a study of naive and memory T cell subsets. Whole-study findings and limits: A clonotype means one alpha or beta sequence, not an alpha/beta pair. A few larger clonotypes appeared in naive repertoires, especially CD8, possibly memory cells re-expressing CD45RA. From naive to CM, EM and EMRA, diversity decreased and Gini increased.

The CDR3 spans 16 residues. V was pared by 6 bases and J by 0 bases, with 16 bases between. The germline gives CDR1 ENHRY, CDR2 SYGVKD. After CD4 positive bead selection, the CD4-negative fraction gave CD8 T cells. An equimolar mix of two oligonucleotides served as the beta constant-region primer for TRBC1 and TRBC2. The ligated cDNA underwent four PCR rounds using SP2 and nested alpha and beta constant-region primers. Via MiXCR, TCRdb re-called the UMI-ligation and nested PCR reads, giving one row per CDR3 protein. The sample records about 140,000 distinct CDR3 sequences, approximately 20% being singletons. For this clonotype: Its antigen remains unknown.

The source of this sequence is a human donor in good health. The J gene is TRBJ2-3, the V gene TRBV10-3, with D perhaps TRBD1 or TRBD2 (5 bases each). The sample taken for sequencing was naive CD8+ T cells from blood. The CDR3 sequence: CAIRGDDDPSTDTQYF. The CDR3 nucleotides read TGTGCCATCAGGGGGGATGATGATCCTAGCACAGATACGCAGTATTTT.